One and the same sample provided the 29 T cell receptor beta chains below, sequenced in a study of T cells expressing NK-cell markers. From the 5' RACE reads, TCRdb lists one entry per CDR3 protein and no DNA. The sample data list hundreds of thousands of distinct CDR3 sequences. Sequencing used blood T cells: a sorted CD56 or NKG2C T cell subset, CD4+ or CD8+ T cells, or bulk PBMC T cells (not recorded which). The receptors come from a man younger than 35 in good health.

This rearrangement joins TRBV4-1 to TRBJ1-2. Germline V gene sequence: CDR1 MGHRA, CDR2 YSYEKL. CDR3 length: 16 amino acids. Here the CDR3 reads CASSQDLGAANYGYTF.

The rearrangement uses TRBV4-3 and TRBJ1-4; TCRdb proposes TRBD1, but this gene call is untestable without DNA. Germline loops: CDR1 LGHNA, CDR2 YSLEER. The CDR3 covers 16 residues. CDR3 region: CASSQGLGGAGEKLFF.

CDR3 protein: CASGPSDRGLETQYF. This rearrangement joins TRBV12-5 to TRBJ2-5; TCRdb names TRBD1, which stays unverified in the absence of DNA. Germline lookup yields CDR1 LGHNT and CDR2 FRNRAP. The CDR3 totals 15 residues.

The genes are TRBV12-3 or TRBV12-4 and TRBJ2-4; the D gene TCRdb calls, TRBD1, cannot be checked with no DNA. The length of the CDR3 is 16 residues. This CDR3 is CASSPGSRVPPNIQYF.

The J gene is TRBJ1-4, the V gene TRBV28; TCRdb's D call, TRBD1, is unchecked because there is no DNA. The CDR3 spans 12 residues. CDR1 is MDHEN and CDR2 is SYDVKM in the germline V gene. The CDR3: CASSPPGSKLFF.

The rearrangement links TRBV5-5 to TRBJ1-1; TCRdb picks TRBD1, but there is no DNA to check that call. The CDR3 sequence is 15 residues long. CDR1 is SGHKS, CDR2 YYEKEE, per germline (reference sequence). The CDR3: CASILTGRVNTEAFF.

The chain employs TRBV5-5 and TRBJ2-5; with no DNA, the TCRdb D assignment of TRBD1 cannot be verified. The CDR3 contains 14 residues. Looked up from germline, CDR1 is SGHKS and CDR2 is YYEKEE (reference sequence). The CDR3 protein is CASNPGPHQETQYF.

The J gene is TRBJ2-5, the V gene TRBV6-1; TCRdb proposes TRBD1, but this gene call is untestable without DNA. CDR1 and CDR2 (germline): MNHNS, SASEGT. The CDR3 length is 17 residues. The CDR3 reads CASSRRRGAGTRETQYF.

CDR3 in amino acids: CSVIAGGRDTQYF. This chain links TRBV29-1 with TRBJ2-3; the D call of TRBD2 rests on TCRdb alone, since no DNA is present to check it. The CDR3 has 13 residues. Germline V gives CDR1 SQVTM, CDR2 ANQGSEA.

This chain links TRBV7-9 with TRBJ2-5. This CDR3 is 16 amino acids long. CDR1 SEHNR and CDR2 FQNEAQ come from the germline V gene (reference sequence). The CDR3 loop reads CASSLVARSEQETQYF.

CDR3: CATRAGPNQPQHF. The rearrangement links TRBV15 to TRBJ1-5. Germline V gene data show CDR1 as LNHNV and CDR2 as YYDKDF (reference sequence). The CDR3 loop spans 13 amino acids.

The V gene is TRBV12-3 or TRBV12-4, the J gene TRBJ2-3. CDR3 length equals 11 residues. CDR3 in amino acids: CASRQTDTQYF.

CDR3: CAISEYRGRSSYEQYF. The chain couples TRBV10-3 to TRBJ2-7; no DNA is available, so the TRBD2 call from TCRdb remains unchecked. The CDR3 covers 16 residues. Germline V lookup: CDR1 ENHRY, CDR2 SYGVKD.

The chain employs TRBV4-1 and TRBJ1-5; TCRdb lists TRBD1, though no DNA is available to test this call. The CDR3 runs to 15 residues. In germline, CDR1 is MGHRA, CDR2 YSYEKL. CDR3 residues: CASSQRRDSNQPQHF.

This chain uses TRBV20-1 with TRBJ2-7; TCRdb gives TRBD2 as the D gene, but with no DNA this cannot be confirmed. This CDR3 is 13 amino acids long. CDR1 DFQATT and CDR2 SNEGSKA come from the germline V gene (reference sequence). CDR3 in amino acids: CSAQLAYSYEQYF.

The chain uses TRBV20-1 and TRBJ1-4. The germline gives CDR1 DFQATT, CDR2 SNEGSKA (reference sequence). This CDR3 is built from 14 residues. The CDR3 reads CSARVRRINEKLFF.

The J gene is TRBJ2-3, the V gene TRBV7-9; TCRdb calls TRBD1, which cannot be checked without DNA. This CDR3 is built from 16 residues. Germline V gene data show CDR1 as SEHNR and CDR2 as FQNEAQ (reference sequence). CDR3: CASSFGHREPTDTQYF.

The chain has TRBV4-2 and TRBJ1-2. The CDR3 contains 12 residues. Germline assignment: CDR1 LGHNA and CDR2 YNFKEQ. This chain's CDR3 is CASSQDLSGYTF.

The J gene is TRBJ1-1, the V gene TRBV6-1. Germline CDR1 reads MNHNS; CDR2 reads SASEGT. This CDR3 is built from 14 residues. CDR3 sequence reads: CASSAQTMNTEAFF.

The CDR3 protein is CASRRGREQYF. The chain carries TRBV11-2 and TRBJ2-7; TCRdb reports TRBD1, a call that lacks DNA to check it against. Germline V gives CDR1 SGHAT, CDR2 FQNNGV. This CDR3 has 11 amino acids.

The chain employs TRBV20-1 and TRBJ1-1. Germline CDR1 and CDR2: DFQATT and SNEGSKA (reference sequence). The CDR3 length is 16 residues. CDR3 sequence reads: CSANQVGNVGLTEAFF.

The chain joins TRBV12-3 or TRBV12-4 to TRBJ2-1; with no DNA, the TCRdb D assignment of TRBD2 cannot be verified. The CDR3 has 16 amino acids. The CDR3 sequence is CASSLPGLANYNEQFF.

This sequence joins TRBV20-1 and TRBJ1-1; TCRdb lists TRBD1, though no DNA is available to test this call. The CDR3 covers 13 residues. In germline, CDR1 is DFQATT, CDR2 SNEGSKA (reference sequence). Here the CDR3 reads CSARAGGNTEAFF.

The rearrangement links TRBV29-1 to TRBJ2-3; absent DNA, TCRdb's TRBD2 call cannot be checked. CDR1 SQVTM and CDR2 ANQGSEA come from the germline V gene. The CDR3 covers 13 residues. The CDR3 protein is CSVAQRALNTQYF.

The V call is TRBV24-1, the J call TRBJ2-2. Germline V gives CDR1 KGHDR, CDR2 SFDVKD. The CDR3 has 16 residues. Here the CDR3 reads CATSDFATQNTGELFF.

The CDR3 sequence is CASSLSRGAKNIQYF. J is TRBJ2-4 and V is TRBV27; without DNA, the TCRdb call of TRBD1 cannot be checked. This CDR3 has 15 residues. Germline loops: CDR1 MNHEY, CDR2 SMNVEV (reference sequence).

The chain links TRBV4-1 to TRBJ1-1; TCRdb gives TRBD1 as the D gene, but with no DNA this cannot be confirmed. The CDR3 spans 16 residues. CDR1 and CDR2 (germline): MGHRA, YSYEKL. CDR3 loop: CASSQDPTGRNTEAFF.

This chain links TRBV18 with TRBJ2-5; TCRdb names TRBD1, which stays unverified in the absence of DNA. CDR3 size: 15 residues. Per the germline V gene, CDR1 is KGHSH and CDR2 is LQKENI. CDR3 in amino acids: CASSPRTEGKETQYF.

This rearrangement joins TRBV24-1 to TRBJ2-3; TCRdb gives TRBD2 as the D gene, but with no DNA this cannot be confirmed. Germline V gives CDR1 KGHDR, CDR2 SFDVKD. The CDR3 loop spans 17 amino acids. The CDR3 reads CATSEVLAGGSTDTQYF.